The source of this T cell receptor (beta chain) is a study of blood T cells in healthy people across ages. Study results and limitations: Diversity was estimated from one million T cells, and these estimates were considered underestimates.

A sample-barcoded 5' primer and a J-beta primer mix were used in a second PCR of roughly 6 to 12 cycles. In TCRdb, the 5' RACE reads were re-called with MiXCR into one record per CDR3 protein. The profile shows roughly 1,500,000 distinct CDR3 sequences, about 31% of them singletons. This CDR3 is built from 15 residues. CDR1 ENHRY and CDR2 SYGVKD come from the germline V gene. For this clonotype: What it binds is unknown. A junction end diverges from the germline sequence, so it may reflect a read error.

The gene calls are TRBV10-3 and TRBJ2-7; D may be TRBD1 (6 bases). The last part of the DNA fits TRBJ2-5 better; the J call may be wrong. The sequence was collected from a woman aged 25 to 39 in good health. The material sequenced was blood. CDR3 loop: CAVSAGTSARETQYF. The CDR3 DNA is TGTGCCGTCAGTGCCGGGACATCGGCTCGGGAGACCCAGTACTTC.